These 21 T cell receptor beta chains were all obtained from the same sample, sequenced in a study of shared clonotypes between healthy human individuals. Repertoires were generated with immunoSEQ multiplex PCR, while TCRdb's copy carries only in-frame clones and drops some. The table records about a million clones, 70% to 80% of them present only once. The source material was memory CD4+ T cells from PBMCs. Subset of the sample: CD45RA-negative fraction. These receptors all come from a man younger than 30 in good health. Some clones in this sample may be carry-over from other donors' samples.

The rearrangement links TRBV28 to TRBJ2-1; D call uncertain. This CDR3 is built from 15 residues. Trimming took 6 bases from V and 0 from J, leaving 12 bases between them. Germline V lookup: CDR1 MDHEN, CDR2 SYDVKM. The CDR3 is CASRGWRSSYNEQFF. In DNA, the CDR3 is TGTGCCAGCAGGGGTTGGCGGAGCTCCTACAATGAGCAGTTCTTC.

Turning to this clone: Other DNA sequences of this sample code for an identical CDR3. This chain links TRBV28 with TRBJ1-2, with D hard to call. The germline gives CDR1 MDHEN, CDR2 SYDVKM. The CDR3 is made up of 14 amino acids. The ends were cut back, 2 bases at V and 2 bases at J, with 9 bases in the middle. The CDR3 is CASSLIAGNYGYTF. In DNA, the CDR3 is TGTGCCAGCAGTTTAATTGCGGGAAACTATGGCTACACCTTC.

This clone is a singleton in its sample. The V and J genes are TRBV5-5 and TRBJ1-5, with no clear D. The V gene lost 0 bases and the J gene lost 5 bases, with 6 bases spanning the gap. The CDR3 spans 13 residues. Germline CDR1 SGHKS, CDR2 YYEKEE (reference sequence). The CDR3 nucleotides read TGTGCCAGCAGCTTGGGTTCAGATCAGCCCCAGCATTTT. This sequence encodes CASSLGSDQPQHF.

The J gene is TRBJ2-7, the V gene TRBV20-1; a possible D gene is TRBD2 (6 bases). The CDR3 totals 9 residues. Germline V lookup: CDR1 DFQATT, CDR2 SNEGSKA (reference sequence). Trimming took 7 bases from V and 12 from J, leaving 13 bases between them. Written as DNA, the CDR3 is TGCAGTGTACCGGGACTCCCGTACTTC. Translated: CSVPGLPYF.

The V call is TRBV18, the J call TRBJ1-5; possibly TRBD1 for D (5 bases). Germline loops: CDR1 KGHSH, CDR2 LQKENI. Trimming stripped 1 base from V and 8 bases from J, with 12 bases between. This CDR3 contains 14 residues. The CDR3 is CASSPLQEAKPQHF. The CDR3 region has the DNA TGTGCCAGCTCACCACTACAGGAAGCCAAGCCCCAGCATTTT.

The DNA for the CDR3 is TGTGCCAGCAGTGGGACAGGGAGCTCCTACGAGCAGTACTTC. Its translation is CASSGTGSSYEQYF. The J gene is TRBJ2-7, the V gene TRBV11-2, with 9 bases aligning to TRBD1. This CDR3 contains 14 residues. Germline values: CDR1 SGHAT, CDR2 FQNNGV. Trimming took 6 bases from V and 0 from J; bases not matched to a gene: 3.

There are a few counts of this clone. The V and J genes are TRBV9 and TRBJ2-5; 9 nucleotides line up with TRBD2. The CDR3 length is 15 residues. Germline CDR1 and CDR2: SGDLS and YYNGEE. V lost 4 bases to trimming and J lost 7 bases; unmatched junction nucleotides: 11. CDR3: CASSPQASGTTTQYF. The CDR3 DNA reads TGTGCCAGCAGCCCCCAGGCTAGCGGGACGACGACCCAGTACTTC.

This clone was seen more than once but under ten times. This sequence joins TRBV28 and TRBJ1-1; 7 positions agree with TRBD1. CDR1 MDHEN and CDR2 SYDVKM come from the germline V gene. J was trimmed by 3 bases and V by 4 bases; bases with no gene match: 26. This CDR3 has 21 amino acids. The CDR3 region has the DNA TGTGCCAGCAGTTATTCCTCCCATGGATGGATTTCAGGGGGGGTCTACACTGAAGCTTTCTTT. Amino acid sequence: CASSYSSHGWISGGVYTEAFF.

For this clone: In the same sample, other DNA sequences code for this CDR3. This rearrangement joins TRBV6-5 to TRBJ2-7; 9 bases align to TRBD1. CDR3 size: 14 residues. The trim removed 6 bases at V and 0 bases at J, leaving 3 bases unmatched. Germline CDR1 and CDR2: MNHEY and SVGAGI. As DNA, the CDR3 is TGTGCCAGCAGAAGGGGACAGGGCTCCTACGAGCAGTACTTC. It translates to CASRRGQGSYEQYF.

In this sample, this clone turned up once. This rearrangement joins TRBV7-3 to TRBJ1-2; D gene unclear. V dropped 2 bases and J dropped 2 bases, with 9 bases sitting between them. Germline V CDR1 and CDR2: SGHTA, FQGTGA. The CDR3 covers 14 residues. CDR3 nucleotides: TGTGCCAGCAGCTTAGCTGAGGGCAACTATGGCTACACCTTC. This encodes CASSLAEGNYGYTF.

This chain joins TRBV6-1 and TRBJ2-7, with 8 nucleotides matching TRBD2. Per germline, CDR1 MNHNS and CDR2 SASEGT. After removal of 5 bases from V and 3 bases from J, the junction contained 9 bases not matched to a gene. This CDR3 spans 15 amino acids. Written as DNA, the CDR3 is TGTGCCAGCAGTCCCCTAGCGGGCCAAGTCTACGAGCAGTACTTC. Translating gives CASSPLAGQVYEQYF.

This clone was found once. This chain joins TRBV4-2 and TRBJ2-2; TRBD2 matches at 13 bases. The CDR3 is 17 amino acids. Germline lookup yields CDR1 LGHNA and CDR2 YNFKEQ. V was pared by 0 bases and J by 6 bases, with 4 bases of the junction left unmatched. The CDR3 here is CASSQDWTSGSAGELFF. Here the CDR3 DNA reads TGTGCCAGCAGCCAAGACTGGACTAGCGGGAGTGCCGGGGAGCTGTTTTTT.

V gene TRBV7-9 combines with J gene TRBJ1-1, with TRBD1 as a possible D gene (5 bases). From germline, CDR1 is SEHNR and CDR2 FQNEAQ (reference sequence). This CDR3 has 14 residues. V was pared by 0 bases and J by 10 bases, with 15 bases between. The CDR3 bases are TGTGCCAGCAGCTTAGCGGCGGGACTTACGGGAGCTTTCTTT. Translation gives CASSLAAGLTGAFF.

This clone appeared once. The CDR3 loop reads CASRQREGLYEQYF. CDR3 nucleotide sequence: TGTGCCAGCAGGCAGCGGGAAGGGCTCTACGAGCAGTACTTC. V gene TRBV6-6 combines with J gene TRBJ2-7; 7 bases fit TRBD2. Per the germline V gene, CDR1 is MNHNY and CDR2 is SVGAGI (reference sequence). V shed 6 bases and J 3 bases; nucleotides not matched to a gene: 8. The CDR3 spans 14 residues.

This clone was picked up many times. Here the CDR3 DNA reads TGTGCCAGCAGCTCCGTGGAGGGGCAGCGGGAGATCAATGAGCAGTTCTTC. Translating gives CASSSVEGQREINEQFF. This sequence joins TRBV11-3 and TRBJ2-1; 8 bases match TRBD2. The V segment lost 4 bases and the J segment 6 bases; nucleotides outside the gene matches: 14. Germline CDR1 is SGHNT and CDR2 is YENEEA. The CDR3 loop spans 17 amino acids. The full variable domain, rest sourced from reference TRBV11-3 and TRBJ2-1, is EAGVVQSPRYKIIEKKQPVAFWCNPISGHNTLYWYLQNLGQGPELLIRYENEEAVDDSQLPKDRFSAERLKGVDSTLKIQPAELGDSAVYLCASSSVEGQREINEQFFGPGTRLTVL.

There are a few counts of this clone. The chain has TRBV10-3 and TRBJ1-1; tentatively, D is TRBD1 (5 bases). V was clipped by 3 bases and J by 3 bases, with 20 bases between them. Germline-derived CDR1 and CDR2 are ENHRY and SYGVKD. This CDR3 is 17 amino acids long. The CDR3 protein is CAISDARGRGDHTEAFF. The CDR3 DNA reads TGTGCCATCAGTGATGCTCGGGGACGTGGAGATCACACTGAAGCTTTCTTT.

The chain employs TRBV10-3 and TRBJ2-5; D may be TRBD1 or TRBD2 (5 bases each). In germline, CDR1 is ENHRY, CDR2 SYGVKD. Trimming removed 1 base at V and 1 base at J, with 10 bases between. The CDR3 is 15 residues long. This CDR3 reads CAISELGTGQETQYF. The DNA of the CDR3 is TGTGCCATCAGTGAGTTGGGGACCGGCCAAGAGACCCAGTACTTC.

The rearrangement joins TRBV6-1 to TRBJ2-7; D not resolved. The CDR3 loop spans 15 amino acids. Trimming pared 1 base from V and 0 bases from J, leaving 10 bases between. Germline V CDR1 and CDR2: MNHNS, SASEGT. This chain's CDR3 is CASSEEARSSYEQYF. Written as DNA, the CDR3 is TGTGCCAGCAGTGAAGAGGCCAGAAGCTCCTACGAGCAGTACTTC.

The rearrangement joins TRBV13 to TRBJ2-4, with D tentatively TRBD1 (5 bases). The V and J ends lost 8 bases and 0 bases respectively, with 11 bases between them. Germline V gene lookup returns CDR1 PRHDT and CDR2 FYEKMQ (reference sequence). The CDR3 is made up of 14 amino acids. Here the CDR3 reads CASGGARAKNIQYF. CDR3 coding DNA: TGTGCCAGCGGTGGGGCCAGAGCCAAAAACATTCAGTACTTC.

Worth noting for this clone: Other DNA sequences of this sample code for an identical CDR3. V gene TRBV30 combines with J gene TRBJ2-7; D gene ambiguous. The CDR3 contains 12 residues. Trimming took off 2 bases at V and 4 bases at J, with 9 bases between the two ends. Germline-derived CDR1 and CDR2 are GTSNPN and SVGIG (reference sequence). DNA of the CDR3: TGTGCCTGGAGTCTGGCTGGGTACGAGCAGTACTTC. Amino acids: CAWSLAGYEQYF. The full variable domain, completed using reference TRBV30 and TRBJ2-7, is SQTIHQWPATLVQPVGSPLSLECTVEGTSNPNLYWYRQAAGRGLQLLFYSVGIGQISSEVPQNLSASRPQDRQFILSSKKLLLSDSGFYLCAWSLAGYEQYFGPGTRLTVT.

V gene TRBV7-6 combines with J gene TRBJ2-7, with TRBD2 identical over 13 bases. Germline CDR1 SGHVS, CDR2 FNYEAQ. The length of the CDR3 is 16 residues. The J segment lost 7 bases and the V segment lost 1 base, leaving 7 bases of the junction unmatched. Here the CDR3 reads CASSLGGGLAGEEQYF. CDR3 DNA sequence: TGTGCCAGCAGCTTAGGAGGTGGACTAGCGGGAGAGGAGCAGTACTTC. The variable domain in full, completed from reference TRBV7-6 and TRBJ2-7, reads GAGVSQSPRYKVTKRGQDVALRCDPISGHVSLYWYRQALGQGPEFLTYFNYEAQQDKSGLPNDRFSAERPEGSISTLTIQRTEQRDSAMYRCASSLGGGLAGEEQYFGPGTRLTVT.